Below, 16 T cell receptor beta chains from the same sample are listed, as sequenced in a study of cytomegalovirus exposure and HLA in healthy donors. The PCR ran on 60 Vbeta and 13 Jbeta primers. Sequencing was performed with immunoSEQ multiplex PCR; in TCRdb, only in-frame clones are kept and a portion is missing. The repertoire holds a few hundred thousand clones, with 80% to 90% as singletons. The sample was PBMCs. The origin of the receptors is a young man in good health and CMV-seronegative.

The chain uses TRBV7-9 and TRBJ1-5, with D perhaps TRBD1 (5 bases). V was trimmed by 5 bases and J by 4 bases, leaving 15 bases between them. CDR1 SEHNR and CDR2 FQNEAQ come from the germline V gene (reference sequence). CDR3 size: 15 residues. Here the CDR3 DNA reads TGTGCCAGCAGCACCGGGGGGGTCCGGAATCAGCCCCAGCATTTT. It translates to CASSTGGVRNQPQHF.

The chain has TRBV6-5 and TRBJ1-5; the D is unclear. Germline CDR1 MNHEY, CDR2 SVGAGI. CDR3 length: 13 residues. V was clipped by 2 bases and J by 6 bases, with 8 bases between them. DNA for the CDR3: TGTGCCAGCAGTTACCTCTCGGGTCAGCCCCAGCATTTT. Amino acid sequence: CASSYLSGQPQHF.

This clone turned up a few times. V is TRBV5-6 and J is TRBJ1-1; 7 bases map to TRBD1. The V segment lost 0 bases and the J segment 3 bases; nucleotides outside the gene matches: 8. The CDR3 is made up of 16 amino acids. Germline V gene sequence: CDR1 SGHDT, CDR2 YYEEEE. CDR3 in amino acids: CASSLETGATYTEAFF. CDR3 nucleotide sequence: TGTGCCAGCAGCTTGGAAACAGGGGCCACGTACACTGAAGCTTTCTTT. The variable domain in full, completed from reference TRBV5-6 and TRBJ1-1, reads DAGVTQSPTHLIKTRGQQVTLRCSPKSGHDTVSWYQQALGQGPQFIFQYYEEEERQRGNFPDRFSGHQFPNYSSELNVNALLLGDSALYLCASSLETGATYTEAFFGQGTRLTVV.

The CDR3 loop is CASSIGTASTDTQYF. The CDR3 nucleotides are TGTGCCAGTAGTATCGGGACAGCTAGCACAGATACGCAGTATTTT. The chain links TRBV19 to TRBJ2-3, with 7 bases that match TRBD1. The CDR3 sequence is 15 residues long. Germline values: CDR1 LNHDA, CDR2 SQIVND (reference sequence). Trimming took 3 bases from V and 0 from J; bases not matched to a gene: 3.

This rearrangement joins TRBV11-2 to TRBJ1-4, with 7 bases identical to TRBD1. This CDR3 has 15 amino acids. J lost 8 bases, V lost 3 bases, and 9 bases had no gene match. Germline CDR1 SGHAT, CDR2 FQNNGV. CDR3 residues: CASSLIEPDREKLFF. The CDR3 DNA reads TGTGCCAGCAGCTTGATCGAACCGGACAGGGAAAAACTGTTTTTT.

This clone showed up just a few times. This sequence joins TRBV4-3 and TRBJ1-3, with TRBD1 as a possible D gene (6 bases). The germline V gene has CDR1 LGHNA and CDR2 YSLEER. With 0 bases removed from V and 7 bases from J, the gap between germline ends came to 16 bases. The CDR3 contains 16 residues. The CDR3 region has the DNA TGCGCCAGCAGCCAAGATAGGGGGGGTGTCGGGAACACCATATATTTT. It encodes CASSQDRGGVGNTIYF.

V is TRBV14 and J is TRBJ2-5; perhaps TRBD1 as D (6 bases). CDR3 length: 15 residues. In germline, CDR1 is SGHDN, CDR2 FVKESK. Trimming shortened V by 5 bases and J by 5 bases, and 18 bases separated the two germline ends. For the CDR3, the DNA is TGTGCCAGCAGCGTAGACAGGCCCGCGAGGGAGACCCAGTACTTC. Translated, it gives CASSVDRPARETQYF. The whole variable domain, filled in from reference TRBV14 and TRBJ2-5, reads EAGVTQFPSHSVIEKGQTVTLRCDPISGHDNLYWYRRVMGKEIKFLLHFVKESKQDESGMPNNRFLAERTGGTYSTLKVQPAELEDSGVYFCASSVDRPARETQYFGPGTRLLVL.

The chain combines TRBV7-9 with TRBJ2-1; 9 bases fit TRBD1. Germline trimming cut 6 bases from V and 7 bases from J; bases unmatched to any gene: 7. CDR1 is SEHNR and CDR2 is FQNEAQ in the germline V gene (reference sequence). CDR3 length equals 14 residues. CDR3 amino acids: CASSTGTGWNEQFF. Here the CDR3 DNA reads TGTGCCAGCAGTACCGGGACAGGGTGGAATGAGCAGTTCTTC.

V usage is TRBV5-1 and J usage is TRBJ2-2; 8 bases fit TRBD1. This CDR3 is built from 16 residues. Germline-derived CDR1 and CDR2 are SGHRS and YFSETQ. The J segment lost 1 base and the V segment lost 4 bases, leaving 6 bases of the junction unmatched. As DNA, the CDR3 is TGCGCCAGCAGCCACCGGACAGGGCTGAACACCGGGGAGCTGTTTTTT. Its protein product is CASSHRTGLNTGELFF.

The chain couples TRBV27 to TRBJ2-2; 9 bases are shared with TRBD1. This CDR3 contains 15 residues. Germline CDR1 and CDR2: MNHEY and SMNVEV (reference sequence). The V and J ends lost 2 bases and 4 bases, in that order; junction bases with no gene match: 2. The CDR3: CASSLRQGVTGELFF. CDR3 sequence (DNA): TGTGCCAGCAGTTTAAGACAGGGGGTCACCGGGGAGCTGTTTTTT.

The count of this clone is one. This rearrangement joins TRBV27 to TRBJ2-7, with D possibly TRBD2 on 7 matching bases. Germline V CDR1 and CDR2: MNHEY, SMNVEV (reference sequence). CDR3 length equals 15 residues. The ends were cut back, 7 bases at V and 6 bases at J, with 22 bases in the middle. CDR3 DNA sequence: TGTGCCAGCACTCGGAGGGGGGGCGCGTTTTCCGAGCAGTACTTC. It encodes CASTRRGGAFSEQYF.

The J gene is TRBJ2-7, the V gene TRBV14, with 8 bases fitting TRBD1. J was trimmed by 0 bases and V by 2 bases; bases with no gene match: 6. The length of the CDR3 is 16 residues. Germline values: CDR1 SGHDN, CDR2 FVKESK. DNA of the CDR3: TGTGCCAGCAGCCAAAGGGGGACAGGAAGCTCCTACGAGCAGTACTTC. The encoded protein is CASSQRGTGSSYEQYF. The whole variable domain, filled in from reference TRBV14 and TRBJ2-7, reads EAGVTQFPSHSVIEKGQTVTLRCDPISGHDNLYWYRRVMGKEIKFLLHFVKESKQDESGMPNNRFLAERTGGTYSTLKVQPAELEDSGVYFCASSQRGTGSSYEQYFGPGTRLTVT.

The chain recombines TRBV4-1 with TRBJ1-4; 10 bases fit TRBD1. The CDR3 is 17 amino acids. The V gene end was trimmed by 0 bases and the J gene end by 12 bases; junction bases not matched to a gene: 13. Looked up from germline, CDR1 is MGHRA and CDR2 is YSYEKL. CDR3 DNA sequence: TGCGCCAGCAGCCAAGAAATGATTGGACAGGGGGTAAGAGAACTGTTTTTT. It encodes CASSQEMIGQGVRELFF.

There are a few counts of this clone. The chain combines TRBV7-2 with TRBJ1-3; a possible D gene is TRBD1 (6 bases). The CDR3 is 16 residues long. Germline V gene sequence: CDR1 SGHTA, CDR2 FQGNSA. V was trimmed by 2 bases and J by 1 base, leaving 12 bases between them. The CDR3 protein is CASSLQGTVSGNTIYF. The DNA for the CDR3 is TGTGCCAGCAGCTTACAGGGGACGGTATCTGGAAACACCATATATTTT.

There are a few counts of this clone. The V call is TRBV4-3, the J call TRBJ1-1, with 9 bases identical to TRBD1. Germline loops: CDR1 LGHNA, CDR2 YSLEER. The CDR3 extends over 15 amino acids. J was trimmed by 4 bases and V by 3 bases; bases with no gene match: 6. CDR3 residues: CASSQAGQGRTEAFF. DNA for the CDR3: TGCGCCAGCAGCCAGGCGGGACAGGGTCGCACTGAAGCTTTCTTT.

The chain combines TRBV6-5 with TRBJ1-5; D is uncertain. The ends were cut back, 6 bases at V and 4 bases at J, with 16 bases in the middle. From germline, CDR1 is MNHEY and CDR2 SVGAGI. The CDR3 is 15 amino acids. CDR3 amino acids: CASSPGINGNQPQHF. The CDR3, as DNA: TGTGCCAGCAGCCCCGGGATAAATGGGAATCAGCCCCAGCATTTT.